The next 21 T cell receptor beta chains were all read from a single sample in a study of identifying expanded T cells in peripheral blood. The repertoire was sequenced with immunoSEQ multiplex PCR; TCRdb's copy has only in-frame clones and lacks some. The data contain 120,000 or so clones, around 84% of them singletons. Sequencing used blood. The receptors derive from a person aged 18 to 75 in good health.

V gene TRBV7-3 combines with J gene TRBJ1-2, with 8 positions matching TRBD1. Germline CDR1 and CDR2: SGHTA and FQGTGA. Trimming at V came to 2 bases and at J to 8 bases, leaving 13 bases not matched to a gene. The CDR3 runs to 16 residues. DNA for the CDR3: TGTGCCAGCAGCTTATGGGCAGGGGGCGCGGCTATCGGCTACACCTTC. Translating gives CASSLWAGGAAIGYTF.

V gene TRBV5-1 combines with J gene TRBJ2-5; 7 bases line up with TRBD1. CDR3 length: 17 amino acids. The germline V gene has CDR1 SGHRS and CDR2 YFSETQ. Trimming removed 4 bases from V and 2 bases from J; junction bases left unmatched: 14. The DNA for the CDR3 is TGCGCCAGCAGCACGCCCGGGTGGGACAGAACTCAAGAGACCCAGTACTTC. Translating it yields CASSTPGWDRTQETQYF.

This chain uses TRBV14 with TRBJ2-7, with TRBD1 matching 10 bases. Germline CDR1 and CDR2: SGHDN and FVKESK. This CDR3 region has 15 residues. V was pared by 3 bases and J by 3 bases, with 5 bases of the junction left unmatched. CDR3 amino acids: CASSHRRTGGYEQYF. The CDR3 DNA reads TGTGCCAGCAGCCATAGGCGGACAGGGGGCTACGAGCAGTACTTC.

The chain couples TRBV5-5 to TRBJ1-4; D ambiguous. CDR3 length: 13 amino acids. Trimming took 6 bases from V and 5 from J, leaving 11 bases between them. Germline CDR1 reads SGHKS; CDR2 reads YYEKEE (reference sequence). The CDR3 region has the DNA TGTGCCAGCAAGTCCTTGTCGAATGAAAAACTGTTTTTT. Its translation: CASKSLSNEKLFF.

The rearrangement links TRBV11-3 to TRBJ1-6; tentative D call: TRBD1 (5 bases). V was clipped by 5 bases and J by 7 bases, with 18 bases between them. Germline V gene sequence: CDR1 SGHNT, CDR2 YENEEA. This CDR3 contains 16 residues. The CDR3 region is CASSPPGWGRNSPLHF. CDR3 DNA: TGTGCCAGCAGCCCCCCCGGGTGGGGACGGAATTCACCCCTCCACTTT. Combining the CDR3 with reference TRBV11-3 and TRBJ1-6 gives the whole variable domain EAGVVQSPRYKIIEKKQPVAFWCNPISGHNTLYWYLQNLGQGPELLIRYENEEAVDDSQLPKDRFSAERLKGVDSTLKIQPAELGDSAVYLCASSPPGWGRNSPLHFGNGTRLTVT.

The V gene is TRBV7-9, the J gene TRBJ2-7; 9 bases fit TRBD1. With V trimmed by 4 bases and J by 3 bases, 7 bases remained unmatched. The CDR3 length is 15 residues. Germline assignment: CDR1 SEHNR and CDR2 FQNEAQ (reference sequence). The DNA for the CDR3 is TGTGCCAGCAGCTCCAAAGGACAGGGGTTCTACGAGCAGTACTTC. Translated: CASSSKGQGFYEQYF. Combining the CDR3 with reference TRBV7-9 and TRBJ2-7 gives the whole variable domain DTGVSQNPRHKITKRGQNVTFRCDPISEHNRLYWYRQTLGQGPEFLTYFQNEAQLEKSRLLSDRFSAERPKGSFSTLEIQRTEQGDSAMYLCASSSKGQGFYEQYFGPGTRLTVT.

The chain links TRBV5-5 to TRBJ1-1, with D perhaps matching TRBD1 (5 bases). From germline, CDR1 is SGHKS and CDR2 YYEKEE (reference sequence). Trimming took off 3 bases at V and 3 bases at J, with 15 bases between the two ends. The CDR3 length is 15 residues. In DNA, the CDR3 is TGTGCCAGCAGCTCCAACCTCGGGGGATACACTGAAGCTTTCTTT. Residues: CASSSNLGGYTEAFF.

J is TRBJ1-2 and V is TRBV27; weak D call: TRBD1 (5 bases). Trimming took 8 bases from V and 8 from J, leaving 24 bases between them. CDR1 MNHEY and CDR2 SMNVEV come from the germline V gene (reference sequence). This CDR3 is 15 amino acids long. Here the CDR3 DNA reads TGTGCCAGCGCTAAAACCGGGACGGAAGGTTTAGGCTACACCTTC. Residues: CASAKTGTEGLGYTF.

This chain uses TRBV30 with TRBJ2-3, with D unclear. CDR1 and CDR2 (germline): GTSNPN, SVGIG (reference sequence). The CDR3 consists of 12 residues. The ends were cut back, 2 bases at V and 4 bases at J, with 7 bases in the middle. The CDR3 bases are TGTGCCTGGAGTCAGACTCCAGATACGCAGTATTTT. It is translated as CAWSQTPDTQYF.

This rearrangement joins TRBV6-1 to TRBJ1-2; D gene unclear. This CDR3 has 16 amino acids. The V gene's germline CDR1 is MNHNS and CDR2 SASEGT. Trimming removed 3 bases at V and 3 bases at J, with 17 bases between. The CDR3, as DNA: TGTGCCAGCAGTGACAGCCTGACCGGGCCACACTATGGCTACACCTTC. Translation gives CASSDSLTGPHYGYTF.

The chain joins TRBV29-1 to TRBJ2-7, with D perhaps matching TRBD1 (5 bases). The germline CDR1 and CDR2 sequences are SQVTM and ANQGSEA. V was clipped by 6 bases and J by 4 bases, with 10 bases between them. CDR3 length: 11 amino acids. The CDR3 sequence is CSVRDLYEQYF. The CDR3 bases are TGCAGCGTCAGGGATCTATACGAGCAGTACTTC.

The chain links TRBV5-1 to TRBJ1-5; no reliable D call. This CDR3 region has 15 residues. V was cut by 3 bases and J by 4 bases, with 14 bases left in between. Looked up from germline, CDR1 is SGHRS and CDR2 is YFSETQ. The CDR3 DNA reads as TGCGCCAGCAGCTCTGATCCGGGATATAATCAGCCCCAGCATTTT. Its translation: CASSSDPGYNQPQHF.

The chain uses TRBV19 and TRBJ2-1, with 9 bases lining up with TRBD2. The J segment lost 8 bases and the V segment lost 1 base, leaving 12 bases of the junction unmatched. Germline V gene data show CDR1 as LNHDA and CDR2 as SQIVND (reference sequence). The CDR3 consists of 17 residues. DNA for the CDR3: TGTGCCAGTAGTATAGGCGGGGGGGCTCAGGTGAACGATGAGCAGTTCTTC. This encodes CASSIGGGAQVNDEQFF.

The V gene is TRBV13, the J gene TRBJ1-2, with 8 positions matching TRBD1. J gave up 4 bases and V 5 bases, and 9 bases lay outside the gene matches. The CDR3 sequence is 15 residues long. Germline values: CDR1 PRHDT, CDR2 FYEKMQ (reference sequence). In DNA, the CDR3 is TGTGCCAGCAGCACCCGACAGGGGAGGCCCTATGGCTACACCTTC. Translation: CASSTRQGRPYGYTF.

The chain uses TRBV29-1 and TRBJ2-2; maybe TRBD1 (6 bases). Germline values: CDR1 SQVTM, CDR2 ANQGSEA. V lost 5 bases and J lost 4, with 11 bases in between. CDR3 length: 13 residues. CDR3 in DNA: TGCAGCGTTATGGGGGCGCGCACCGGGGAGCTGTTTTTT. Protein sequence: CSVMGARTGELFF.

This clone was found once. V is TRBV6-1 and J is TRBJ1-5; TRBD1 matches at 8 bases. The germline CDR1 and CDR2 sequences are MNHNS and SASEGT. The CDR3 runs 15 residues. V trimming: 6 bases; J trimming: 4 bases; junction bases outside the gene matches: 8. CDR3 DNA: TGTGCCAGCAGGGGGGACAGGTCTGGGAATCAGCCCCAGCATTTT. Its translation: CASRGDRSGNQPQHF.

The chain uses TRBV4-1 and TRBJ2-2, with 15 bases identical to TRBD2. Trimming removed 0 bases from V and 6 bases from J; junction bases left unmatched: 2. This CDR3 comprises 17 residues. Germline V CDR1 and CDR2: MGHRA, YSYEKL. The CDR3 sequence is CASSQDRTSGGAGELFF. CDR3 nucleotide sequence: TGCGCCAGCAGCCAAGATAGGACTAGCGGGGGGGCCGGGGAGCTGTTTTTT.

This clone was counted once. J is TRBJ2-4 and V is TRBV27, with D perhaps TRBD2 (5 bases). V lost 6 bases and J lost 3, with 18 bases in between. The germline V gene encodes CDR1 MNHEY and CDR2 SMNVEV (reference sequence). The CDR3 covers 16 residues. The CDR3 DNA reads TGTGCCAGCAGCAATGGGCGAGGGTCGGGCAAAAACATTCAGTACTTC. Translation: CASSNGRGSGKNIQYF.

The rearrangement uses TRBV10-3 and TRBJ2-7, with unresolved D. In germline, CDR1 is ENHRY, CDR2 SYGVKD. V was cut by 8 bases and J by 2 bases, with 10 bases left in between. There are 12 residues in the CDR3. The CDR3 DNA is TGTGCCATCGGAATTACTACCTACGAGCAGTACTTC. As protein: CAIGITTYEQYF.

V is TRBV7-2 and J is TRBJ2-2, with D perhaps matching TRBD2 (6 bases). The V gene's germline CDR1 is SGHTA and CDR2 FQGNSA. The V gene lost 5 bases and the J gene lost 5 bases, with 12 bases spanning the gap. The CDR3 spans 14 residues. The CDR3 protein is CASSPGGLTGELFF. As DNA, the CDR3 is TGTGCCAGCAGCCCCGGAGGGTTAACCGGGGAGCTGTTTTTT.

The V call is TRBV2, the J call TRBJ2-1, with 10 bases fitting TRBD2. This CDR3 spans 17 amino acids. Germline V gives CDR1 SNHLY, CDR2 FYNNEI. V trimming: 6 bases; J trimming: 6 bases; junction bases outside the gene matches: 14. The CDR3 sequence: CASSIHSGTSDGNEQFF. The CDR3 region has the DNA TGTGCCAGCAGCATACACTCCGGGACTAGCGACGGCAATGAGCAGTTCTTC.